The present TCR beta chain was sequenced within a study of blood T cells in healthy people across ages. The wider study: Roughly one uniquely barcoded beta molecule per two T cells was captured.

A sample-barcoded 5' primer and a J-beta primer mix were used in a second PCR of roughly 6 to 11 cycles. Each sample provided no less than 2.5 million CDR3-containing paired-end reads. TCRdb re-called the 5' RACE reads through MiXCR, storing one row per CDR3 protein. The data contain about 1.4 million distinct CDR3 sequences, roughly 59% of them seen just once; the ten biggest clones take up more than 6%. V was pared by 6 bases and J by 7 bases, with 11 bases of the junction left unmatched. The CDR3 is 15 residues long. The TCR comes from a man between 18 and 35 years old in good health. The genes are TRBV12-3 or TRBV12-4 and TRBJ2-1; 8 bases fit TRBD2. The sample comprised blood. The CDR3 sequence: CASRRHSGMGNEQFF. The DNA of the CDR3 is TGTGCCAGCAGACGCCATAGCGGGATGGGGAATGAGCAGTTCTTC.